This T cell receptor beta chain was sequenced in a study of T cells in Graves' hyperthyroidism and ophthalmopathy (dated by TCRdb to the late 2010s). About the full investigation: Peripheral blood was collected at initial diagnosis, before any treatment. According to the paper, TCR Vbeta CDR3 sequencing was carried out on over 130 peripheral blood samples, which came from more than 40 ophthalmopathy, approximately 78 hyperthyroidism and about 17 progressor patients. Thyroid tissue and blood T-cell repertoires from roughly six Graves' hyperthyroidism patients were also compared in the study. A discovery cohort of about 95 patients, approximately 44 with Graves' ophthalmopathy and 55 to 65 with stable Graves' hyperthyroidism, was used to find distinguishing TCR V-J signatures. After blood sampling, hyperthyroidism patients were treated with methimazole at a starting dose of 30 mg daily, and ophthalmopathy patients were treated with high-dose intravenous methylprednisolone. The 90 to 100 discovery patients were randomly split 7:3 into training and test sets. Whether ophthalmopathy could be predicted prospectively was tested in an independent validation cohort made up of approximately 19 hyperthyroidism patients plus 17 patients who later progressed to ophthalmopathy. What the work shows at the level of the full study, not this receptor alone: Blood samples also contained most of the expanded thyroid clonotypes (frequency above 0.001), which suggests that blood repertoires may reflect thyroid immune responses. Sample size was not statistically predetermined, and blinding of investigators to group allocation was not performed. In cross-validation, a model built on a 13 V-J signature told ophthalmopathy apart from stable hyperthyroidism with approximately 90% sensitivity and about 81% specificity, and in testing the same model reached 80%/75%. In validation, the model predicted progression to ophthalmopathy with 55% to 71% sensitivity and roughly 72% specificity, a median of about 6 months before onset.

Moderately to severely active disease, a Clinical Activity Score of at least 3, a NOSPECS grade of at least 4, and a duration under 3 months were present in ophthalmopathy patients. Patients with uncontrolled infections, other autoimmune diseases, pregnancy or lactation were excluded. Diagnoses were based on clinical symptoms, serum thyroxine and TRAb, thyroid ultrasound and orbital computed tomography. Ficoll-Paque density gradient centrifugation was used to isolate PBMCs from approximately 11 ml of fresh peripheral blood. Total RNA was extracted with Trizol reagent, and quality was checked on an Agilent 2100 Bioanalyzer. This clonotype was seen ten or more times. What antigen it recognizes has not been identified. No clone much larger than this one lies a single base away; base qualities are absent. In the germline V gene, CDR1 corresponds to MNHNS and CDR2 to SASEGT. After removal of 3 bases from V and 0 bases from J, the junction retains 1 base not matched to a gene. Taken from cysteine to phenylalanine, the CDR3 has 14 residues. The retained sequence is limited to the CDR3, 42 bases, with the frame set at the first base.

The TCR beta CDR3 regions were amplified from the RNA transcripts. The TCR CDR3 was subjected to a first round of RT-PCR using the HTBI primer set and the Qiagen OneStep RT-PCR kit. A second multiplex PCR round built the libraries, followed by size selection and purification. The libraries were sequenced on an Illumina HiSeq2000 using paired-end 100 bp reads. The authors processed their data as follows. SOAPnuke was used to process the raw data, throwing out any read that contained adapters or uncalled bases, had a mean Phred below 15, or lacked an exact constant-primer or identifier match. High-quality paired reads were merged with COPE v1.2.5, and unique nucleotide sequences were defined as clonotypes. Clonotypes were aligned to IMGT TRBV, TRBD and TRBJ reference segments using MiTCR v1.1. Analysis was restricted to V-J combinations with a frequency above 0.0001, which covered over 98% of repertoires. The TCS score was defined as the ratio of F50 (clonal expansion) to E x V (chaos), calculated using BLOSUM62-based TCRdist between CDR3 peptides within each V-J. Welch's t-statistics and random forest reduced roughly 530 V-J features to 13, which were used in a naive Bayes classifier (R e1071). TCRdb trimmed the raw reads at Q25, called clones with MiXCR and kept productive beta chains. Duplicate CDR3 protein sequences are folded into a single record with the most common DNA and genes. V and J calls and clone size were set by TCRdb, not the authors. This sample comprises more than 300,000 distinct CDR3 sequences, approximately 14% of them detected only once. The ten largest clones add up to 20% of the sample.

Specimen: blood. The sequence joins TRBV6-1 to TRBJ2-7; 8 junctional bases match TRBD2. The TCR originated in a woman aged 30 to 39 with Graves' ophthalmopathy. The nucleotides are TGTGCCAGCAGTGAGGGGACTAGCTCCTACGAGCAGTACTTC. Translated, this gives CASSEGTSSYEQYF.